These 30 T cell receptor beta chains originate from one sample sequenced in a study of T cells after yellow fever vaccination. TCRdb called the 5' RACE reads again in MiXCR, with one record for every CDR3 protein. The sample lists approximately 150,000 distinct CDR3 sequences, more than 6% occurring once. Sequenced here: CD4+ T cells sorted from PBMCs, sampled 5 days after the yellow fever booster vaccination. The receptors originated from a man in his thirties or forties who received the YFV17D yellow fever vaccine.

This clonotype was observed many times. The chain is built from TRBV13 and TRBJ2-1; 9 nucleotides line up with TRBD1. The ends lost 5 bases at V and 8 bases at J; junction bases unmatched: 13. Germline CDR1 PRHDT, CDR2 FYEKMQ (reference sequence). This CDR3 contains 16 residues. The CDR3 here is CASSLRGTGSLYEQFF. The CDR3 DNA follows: TGTGCCAGCAGCCTGCGCGGGACAGGGAGTTTATATGAGCAGTTCTTC.

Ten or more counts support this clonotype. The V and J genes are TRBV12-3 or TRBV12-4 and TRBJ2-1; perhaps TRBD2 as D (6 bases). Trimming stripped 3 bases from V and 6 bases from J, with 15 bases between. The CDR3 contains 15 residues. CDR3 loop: CASSFGLGGPNEQFF. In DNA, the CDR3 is TGTGCCAGCAGTTTTGGTTTGGGAGGCCCCAATGAGCAGTTCTTC.

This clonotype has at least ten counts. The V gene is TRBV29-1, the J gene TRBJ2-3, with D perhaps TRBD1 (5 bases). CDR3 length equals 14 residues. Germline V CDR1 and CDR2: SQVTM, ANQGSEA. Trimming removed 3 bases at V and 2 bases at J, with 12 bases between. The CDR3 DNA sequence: TGCAGCGTTGAGCCAGGACACCTCACAGATACGCAGTATTTT. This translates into CSVEPGHLTDTQYF.

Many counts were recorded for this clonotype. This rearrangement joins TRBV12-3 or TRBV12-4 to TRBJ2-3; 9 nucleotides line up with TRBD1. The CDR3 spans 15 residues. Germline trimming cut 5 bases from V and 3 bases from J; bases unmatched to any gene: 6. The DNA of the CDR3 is TGTGCCAGCAGTCTTGACGGGACAGGGACAGATACGCAGTATTTT. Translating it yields CASSLDGTGTDTQYF.

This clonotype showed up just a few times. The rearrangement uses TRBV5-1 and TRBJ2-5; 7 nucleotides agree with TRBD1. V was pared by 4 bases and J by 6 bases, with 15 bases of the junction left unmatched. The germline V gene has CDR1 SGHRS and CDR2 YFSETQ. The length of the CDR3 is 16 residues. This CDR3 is CASSLETGQLSKTQYF. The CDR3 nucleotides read TGCGCCAGCAGCCTGGAGACGGGACAGCTCTCGAAGACCCAGTACTTC.

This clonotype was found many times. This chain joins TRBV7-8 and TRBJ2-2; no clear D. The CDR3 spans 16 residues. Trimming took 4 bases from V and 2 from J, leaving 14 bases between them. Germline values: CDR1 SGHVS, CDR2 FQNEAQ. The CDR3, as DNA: TGTGCCAGCAGCTATAGATGGGGATTTAACACCGGGGAGCTGTTTTTT. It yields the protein CASSYRWGFNTGELFF.

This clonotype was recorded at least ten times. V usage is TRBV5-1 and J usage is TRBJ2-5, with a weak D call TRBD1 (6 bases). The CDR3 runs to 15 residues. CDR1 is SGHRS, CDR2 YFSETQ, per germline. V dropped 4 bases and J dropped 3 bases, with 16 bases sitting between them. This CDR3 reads CASSLAGQLKETQYF. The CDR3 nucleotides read TGCGCCAGCAGCCTGGCCGGACAGCTCAAAGAGACCCAGTACTTC.

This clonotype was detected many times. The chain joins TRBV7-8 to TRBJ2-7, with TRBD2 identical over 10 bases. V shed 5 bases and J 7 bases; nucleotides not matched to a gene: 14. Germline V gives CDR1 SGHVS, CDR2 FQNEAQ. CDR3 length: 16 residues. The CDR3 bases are TGTGCCAGCAGCCCCACTGTGCTAGCGGGAGCTCGGGAGCAGTACTTC. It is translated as CASSPTVLAGAREQYF.

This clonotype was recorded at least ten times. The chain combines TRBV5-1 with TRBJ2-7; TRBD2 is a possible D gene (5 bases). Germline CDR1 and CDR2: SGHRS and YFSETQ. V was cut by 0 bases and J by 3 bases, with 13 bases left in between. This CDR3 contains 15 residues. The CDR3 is CASSLVIGSVYEQYF. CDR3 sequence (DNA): TGCGCCAGCAGCTTGGTCATTGGGAGCGTCTACGAGCAGTACTTC.

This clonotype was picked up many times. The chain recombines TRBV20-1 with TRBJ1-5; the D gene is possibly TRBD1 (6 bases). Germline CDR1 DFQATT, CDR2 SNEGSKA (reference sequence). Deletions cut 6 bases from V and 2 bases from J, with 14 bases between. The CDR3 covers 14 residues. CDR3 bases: TGCAGTGCCATCAGGGGTAGGGGCAATCAGCCCCAGCATTTT. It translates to CSAIRGRGNQPQHF.

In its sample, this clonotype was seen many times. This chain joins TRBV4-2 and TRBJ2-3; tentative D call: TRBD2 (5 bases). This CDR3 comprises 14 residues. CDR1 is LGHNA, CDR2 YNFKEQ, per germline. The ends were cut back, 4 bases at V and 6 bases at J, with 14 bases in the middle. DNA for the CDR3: TGTGCCAGCAGCCCCCGGGATGGTTGGGATACGCAGTATTTT. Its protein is CASSPRDGWDTQYF.

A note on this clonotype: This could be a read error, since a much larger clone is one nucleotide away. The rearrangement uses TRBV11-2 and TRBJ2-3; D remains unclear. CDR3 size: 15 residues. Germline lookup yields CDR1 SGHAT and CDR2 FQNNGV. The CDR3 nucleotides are TGTGCCAGCAGCTTGGCCAGGATCCTCACAGATAAGCAGTATTTT. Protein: CASSLARILTDKQYF. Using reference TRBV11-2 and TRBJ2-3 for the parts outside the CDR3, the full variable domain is EAGVAQSPRYKIIEKRQSVAFWCNPISGHATLYWYQQILGQGPKLLIQFQNNGVVDDSQLPKDRFSAERLKGVDSTLKIQPAKLEDSAVYLCASSLARILTDKQYFGPGTRLTVL.

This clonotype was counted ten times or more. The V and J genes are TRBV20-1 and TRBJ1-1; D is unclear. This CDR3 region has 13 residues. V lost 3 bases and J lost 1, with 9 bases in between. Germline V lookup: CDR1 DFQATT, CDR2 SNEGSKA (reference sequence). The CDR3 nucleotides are TGCAGTGCTAGTTCTCGCGCGAACACTGAAGCTTTCTTT. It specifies CSASSRANTEAFF.

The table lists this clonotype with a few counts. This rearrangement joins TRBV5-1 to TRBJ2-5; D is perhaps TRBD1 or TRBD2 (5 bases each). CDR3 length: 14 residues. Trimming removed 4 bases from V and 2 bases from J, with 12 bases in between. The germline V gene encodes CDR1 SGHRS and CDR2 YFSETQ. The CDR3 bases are TGCGCCAGCAGCCGGGGACGGACTCAAGAGACCCAGTACTTC. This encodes CASSRGRTQETQYF.

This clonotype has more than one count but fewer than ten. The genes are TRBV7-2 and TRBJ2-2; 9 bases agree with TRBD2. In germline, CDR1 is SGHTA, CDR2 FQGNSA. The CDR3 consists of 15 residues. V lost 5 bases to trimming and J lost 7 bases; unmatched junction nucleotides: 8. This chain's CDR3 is CASSPPGLANGELFF. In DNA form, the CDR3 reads TGTGCCAGCAGCCCCCCCGGACTAGCGAACGGGGAGCTGTTTTTT. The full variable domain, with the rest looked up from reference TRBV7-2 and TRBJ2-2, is GAGVSQSPSNKVTEKGKDVELRCDPISGHTALYWYRQSLGQGLEFLIYFQGNSAPDKSGLPSDRFSAERTGGSVSTLTIQRTQQEDSAVYLCASSPPGLANGELFFGEGSRLTVL.

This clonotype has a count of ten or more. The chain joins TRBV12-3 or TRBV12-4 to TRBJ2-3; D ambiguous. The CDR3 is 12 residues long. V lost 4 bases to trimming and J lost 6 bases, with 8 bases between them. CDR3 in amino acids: CASSSGADTQYF. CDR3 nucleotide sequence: TGTGCCAGCAGTTCCGGAGCGGATACGCAGTATTTT.

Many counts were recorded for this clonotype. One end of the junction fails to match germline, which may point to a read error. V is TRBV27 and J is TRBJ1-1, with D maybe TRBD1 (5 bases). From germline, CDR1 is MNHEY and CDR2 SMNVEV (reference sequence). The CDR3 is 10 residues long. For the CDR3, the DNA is TGTGCCAGCAGGGACACTAAAGCTTTCTTT. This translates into CASRDTKAFF.

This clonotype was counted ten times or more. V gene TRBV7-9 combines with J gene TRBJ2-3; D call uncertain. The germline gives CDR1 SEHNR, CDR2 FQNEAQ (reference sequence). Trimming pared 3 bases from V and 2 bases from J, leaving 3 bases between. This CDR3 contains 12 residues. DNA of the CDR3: TGTGCCAGCAGCTTTAACACAGATACGCAGTATTTT. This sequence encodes CASSFNTDTQYF.

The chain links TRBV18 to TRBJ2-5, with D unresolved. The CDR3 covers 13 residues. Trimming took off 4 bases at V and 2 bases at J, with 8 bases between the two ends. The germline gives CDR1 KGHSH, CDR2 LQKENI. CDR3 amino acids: CASSLNEQETQYF. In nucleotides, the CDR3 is TGTGCCAGCTCACTAAACGAACAAGAGACCCAGTACTTC.

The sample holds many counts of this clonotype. The CDR3 nucleotides read TGTGCCAGCAGCCCCTCATGGGCACAAAATTCTAAGAACACTGAAGCTTTCTTT. Amino acids: CASSPSWAQNSKNTEAFF. V gene TRBV5-6 combines with J gene TRBJ1-1; D gene unclear. Germline CDR1 and CDR2: SGHDT and YYEEEE. The CDR3 has 18 amino acids. The germline V and J ends were trimmed by 4 bases and 1 base, with 23 bases remaining between them.

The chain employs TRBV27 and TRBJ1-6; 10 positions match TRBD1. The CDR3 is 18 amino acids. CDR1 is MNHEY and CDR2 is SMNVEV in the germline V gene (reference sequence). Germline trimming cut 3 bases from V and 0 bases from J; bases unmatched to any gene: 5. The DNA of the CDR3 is TGTGCCAGCAGTTTGTTCGGGACAGGGGCCTCCTATAATTCACCCCTCCACTTT. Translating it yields CASSLFGTGASYNSPLHF.

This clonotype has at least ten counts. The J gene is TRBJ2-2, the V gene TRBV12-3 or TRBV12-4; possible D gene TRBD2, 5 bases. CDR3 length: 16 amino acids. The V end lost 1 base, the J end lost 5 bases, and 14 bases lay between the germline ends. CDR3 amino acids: CASSLGQLSGTGELFF. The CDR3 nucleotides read TGTGCCAGCAGTTTAGGTCAGCTCTCGGGAACCGGGGAGCTGTTTTTT.

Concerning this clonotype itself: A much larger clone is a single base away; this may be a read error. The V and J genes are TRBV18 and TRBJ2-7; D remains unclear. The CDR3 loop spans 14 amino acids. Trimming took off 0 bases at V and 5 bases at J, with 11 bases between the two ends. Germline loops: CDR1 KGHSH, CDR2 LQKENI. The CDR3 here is CASSPPLRPNEQYF. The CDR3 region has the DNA TGTGCCAGCTCACCACCATTACGACCAAACGAGCAGTACTTC. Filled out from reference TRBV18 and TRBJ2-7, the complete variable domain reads NAGVMQNPRHLVRRRGQEARLRCSPMKGHSHVYWYRQLPEEGLKFMVYLQKENIIDESGMPKERFSAEFPKEGPSILRIQQVVRGDSAAYFCASSPPLRPNEQYFGPGTRLTVT.

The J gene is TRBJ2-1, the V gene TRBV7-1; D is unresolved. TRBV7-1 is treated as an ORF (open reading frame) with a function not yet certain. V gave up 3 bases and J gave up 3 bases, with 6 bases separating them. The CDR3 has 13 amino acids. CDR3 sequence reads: CASSSGDYNEQFF. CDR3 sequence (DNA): TGTGCCAGCAGCTCCGGCGACTACAATGAGCAGTTCTTC.

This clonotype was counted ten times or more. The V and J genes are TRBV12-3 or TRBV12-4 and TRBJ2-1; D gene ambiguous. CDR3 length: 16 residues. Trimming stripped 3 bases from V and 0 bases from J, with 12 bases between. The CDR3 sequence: CASSLRRRNSYNEQFF. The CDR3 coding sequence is TGTGCCAGCAGTTTGAGGAGACGGAACTCCTACAATGAGCAGTTCTTC.

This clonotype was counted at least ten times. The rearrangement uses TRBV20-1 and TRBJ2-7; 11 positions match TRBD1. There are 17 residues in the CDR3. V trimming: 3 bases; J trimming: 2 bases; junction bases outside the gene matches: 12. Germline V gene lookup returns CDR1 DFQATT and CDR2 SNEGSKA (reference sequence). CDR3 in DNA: TGCAGTGCTAGGGACAGGGGGCCCACTGGCTTTACCTACGAGCAGTACTTC. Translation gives CSARDRGPTGFTYEQYF.

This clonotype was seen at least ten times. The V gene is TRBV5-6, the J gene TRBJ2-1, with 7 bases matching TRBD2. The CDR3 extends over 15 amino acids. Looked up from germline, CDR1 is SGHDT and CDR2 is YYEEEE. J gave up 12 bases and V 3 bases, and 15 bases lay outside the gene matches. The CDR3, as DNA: TGTGCCAGCAGCTCCACTAGCGCGACCCGTTCCCTGCAGTTCTTC. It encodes CASSSTSATRSLQFF.

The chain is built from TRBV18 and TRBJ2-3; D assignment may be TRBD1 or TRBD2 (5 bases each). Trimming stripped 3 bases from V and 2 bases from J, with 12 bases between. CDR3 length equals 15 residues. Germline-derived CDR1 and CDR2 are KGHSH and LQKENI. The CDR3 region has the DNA TGTGCCAGCTCACCGGGGACGGGAATCACAGATACGCAGTATTTT. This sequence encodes CASSPGTGITDTQYF.

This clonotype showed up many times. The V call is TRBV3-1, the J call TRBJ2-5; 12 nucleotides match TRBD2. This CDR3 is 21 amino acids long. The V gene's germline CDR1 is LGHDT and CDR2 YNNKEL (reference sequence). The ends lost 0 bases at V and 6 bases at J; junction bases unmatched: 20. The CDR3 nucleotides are TGTGCCAGCAGCCAAGAAAGTGGGCTAGCGGGAGGGCCAGGGGATAGACAGACCCAGTACTTC. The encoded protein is CASSQESGLAGGPGDRQTQYF.

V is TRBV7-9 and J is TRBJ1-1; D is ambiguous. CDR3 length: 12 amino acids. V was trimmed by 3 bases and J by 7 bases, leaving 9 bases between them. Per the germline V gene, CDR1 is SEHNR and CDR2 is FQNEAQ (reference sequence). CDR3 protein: CASSLFPGEAFF. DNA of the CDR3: TGTGCCAGCAGCTTGTTCCCGGGTGAAGCTTTCTTT.